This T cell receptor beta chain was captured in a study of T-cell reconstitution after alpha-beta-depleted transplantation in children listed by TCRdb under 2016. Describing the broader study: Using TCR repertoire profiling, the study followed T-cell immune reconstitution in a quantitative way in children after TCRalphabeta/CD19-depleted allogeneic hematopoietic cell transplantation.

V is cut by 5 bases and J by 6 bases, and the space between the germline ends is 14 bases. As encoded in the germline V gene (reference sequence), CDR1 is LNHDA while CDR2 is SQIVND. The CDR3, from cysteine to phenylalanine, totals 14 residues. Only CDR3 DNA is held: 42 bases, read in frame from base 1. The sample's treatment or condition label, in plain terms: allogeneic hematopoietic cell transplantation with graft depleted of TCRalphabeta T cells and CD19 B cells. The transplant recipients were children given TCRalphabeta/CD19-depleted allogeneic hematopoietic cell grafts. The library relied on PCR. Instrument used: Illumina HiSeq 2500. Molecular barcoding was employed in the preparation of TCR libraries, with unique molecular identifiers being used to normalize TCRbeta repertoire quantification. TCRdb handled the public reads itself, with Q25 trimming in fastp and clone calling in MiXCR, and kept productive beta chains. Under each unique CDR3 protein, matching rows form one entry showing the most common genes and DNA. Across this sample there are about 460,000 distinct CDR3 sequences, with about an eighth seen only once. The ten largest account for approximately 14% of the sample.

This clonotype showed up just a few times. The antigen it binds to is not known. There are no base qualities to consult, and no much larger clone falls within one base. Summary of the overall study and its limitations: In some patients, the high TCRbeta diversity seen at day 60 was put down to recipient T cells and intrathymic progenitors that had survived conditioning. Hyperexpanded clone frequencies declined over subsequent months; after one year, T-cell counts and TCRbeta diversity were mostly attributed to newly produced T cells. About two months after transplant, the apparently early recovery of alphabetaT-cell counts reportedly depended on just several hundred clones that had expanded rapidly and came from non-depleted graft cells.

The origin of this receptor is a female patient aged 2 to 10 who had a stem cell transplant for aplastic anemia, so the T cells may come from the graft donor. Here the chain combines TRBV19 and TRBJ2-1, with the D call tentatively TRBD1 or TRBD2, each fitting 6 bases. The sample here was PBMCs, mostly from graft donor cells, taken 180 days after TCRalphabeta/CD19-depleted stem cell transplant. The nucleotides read TGTGCCAGTAGTGTGGCAGGGGAGGTCAATGAGCAGTTCTTC. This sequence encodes CASSVAGEVNEQFF.